Each of the 10 T cell receptor beta chains below was sequenced from the same sample in a study of T cells in localized non-small cell lung cancer. Repertoires were generated with immunoSEQ multiplex PCR, while TCRdb's copy carries only in-frame clones and drops some. The sample contains 25,000 to 35,000 clones, about 88% of which appear only once. Sequenced here: peripheral blood, sampled before any cancer treatment. Source of these receptors: a woman between 35 and 75 years old with stage I lung adenocarcinoma.

This sequence joins TRBV28 and TRBJ2-3, with 10 bases identical to TRBD2. Germline V gene sequence: CDR1 MDHEN, CDR2 SYDVKM. The CDR3 loop spans 16 amino acids. The V gene end was trimmed by 2 bases and the J gene end by 1 base; junction bases not matched to a gene: 3. The CDR3 coding sequence is TGTGCCAGCAGTTTAAGGACTAGCGGACGCACAGATACGCAGTATTTT. This codes for CASSLRTSGRTDTQYF. The variable domain in full, with the rest retrieved from reference TRBV28 and TRBJ2-3, is DVKVTQSSRYLVKRTGEKVFLECVQDMDHENMFWYRQDPGLGLRLIYFSYDVKMKEKGDIPEGYSVSREKKERFSLILESASTNQTSMYLCASSLRTSGRTDTQYFGPGTRLTVL.

The V call is TRBV9, the J call TRBJ2-5; D uncertain. The germline V gene encodes CDR1 SGDLS and CDR2 YYNGEE. This CDR3 is 14 amino acids long. Between the trimmed V and J ends, which lost 0 bases and 4 bases, there was a span of 10 bases. The CDR3 DNA reads as TGTGCCAGCAGCGTAGCCTGGGTCGGAGAGACCCAGTACTTC. Residues: CASSVAWVGETQYF.

This chain uses TRBV10-3 with TRBJ1-5; a weak D match, TRBD1 (5 bases). The germline gives CDR1 ENHRY, CDR2 SYGVKD. CDR3 length: 15 residues. V lost 2 bases to trimming and J lost 2 bases, with 10 bases between them. The CDR3 here is CAISEGGAGNQPQHF. The DNA of the CDR3 is TGTGCCATCAGTGAGGGAGGGGCCGGCAATCAGCCCCAGCATTTT.

The chain links TRBV6-1 to TRBJ2-1, with 7 positions matching TRBD1. CDR1 is MNHNS, CDR2 SASEGT, per germline. Trimming at V came to 4 bases and at J to 2 bases, leaving 8 bases not matched to a gene. This CDR3 contains 16 residues. Written as DNA, the CDR3 is TGTGCCAGCAGTGCCCGACAGGGTAATACCTACAATGAGCAGTTCTTC. The encoded protein is CASSARQGNTYNEQFF.

The chain uses TRBV7-9 and TRBJ2-4; D could derive from TRBD1 or TRBD2 (5 bases each). V lost 4 bases, J lost 3 bases, and 19 bases lay in between. The CDR3 extends over 17 amino acids. Germline loops: CDR1 SEHNR, CDR2 FQNEAQ (reference sequence). The DNA for the CDR3 is TGTGCCAGCAGCTACTCCCTCGGGGCTGGGGGCAAAAACATTCAGTACTTC. It encodes CASSYSLGAGGKNIQYF. The full variable domain, in which reference TRBV7-9 and TRBJ2-4 provide the parts outside the CDR3, is DTGVSQNPRHKITKRGQNVTFRCDPISEHNRLYWYRQTLGQGPEFLTYFQNEAQLEKSRLLSDRFSAERPKGSFSTLEIQRTEQGDSAMYLCASSYSLGAGGKNIQYFGAGTRLSVL.

This chain links TRBV5-1 with TRBJ2-5; TRBD1 matches 12 bases. This CDR3 is built from 15 residues. The V segment lost 4 bases and the J segment 5 bases; nucleotides outside the gene matches: 6. Germline-derived CDR1 and CDR2 are SGHRS and YFSETQ. CDR3: CASSLGTGGRETQYF. In DNA form, the CDR3 reads TGCGCCAGCAGCCTGGGGACAGGGGGCCGGGAGACCCAGTACTTC.

The V gene is TRBV4-1, the J gene TRBJ2-5; D may correspond to TRBD1 or TRBD2 (5 bases each). Trimming pared 2 bases from V and 3 bases from J, leaving 7 bases between. Per the germline V gene, CDR1 is MGHRA and CDR2 is YSYEKL. The CDR3 extends over 13 amino acids. The CDR3: CASSQLGEETQYF. Written as DNA, the CDR3 is TGCGCCAGCAGCCAATTGGGGGAAGAGACCCAGTACTTC.

The rearrangement links TRBV9 to TRBJ2-1; D possibly matches TRBD1 or TRBD2 (5 bases each). The V end was cut by 2 bases, the J end by 6 bases, with 12 bases between. Germline V CDR1 and CDR2: SGDLS, YYNGEE. The CDR3 is 14 residues long. The CDR3 region is CASSVGGGPNEQFF. The CDR3 nucleotides read TGTGCCAGCAGCGTGGGTGGGGGACCCAATGAGCAGTTCTTC.

The rearrangement links TRBV23-1 to TRBJ1-4, with D possibly TRBD1 on 5 matching bases. TRBV23-1 is filed as an ORF, its function uncertain. This CDR3 has 15 amino acids. V lost 9 bases, J lost 3 bases, and 17 bases lay in between. Here the CDR3 DNA reads TGCGCCAGATTACAGGCGGGGTACGCTAATGAAAAACTGTTTTTT. Amino acid sequence: CARLQAGYANEKLFF.

Worth noting for this clone: Its ends do not fully match the called genes, so a read error is possible. The chain carries TRBV7-7 and TRBJ2-5, with D tentatively TRBD2 (6 bases). The CDR3 totals 15 residues. Germline lookup yields CDR1 SSHAT and CDR2 FNYEAQ (reference sequence). CDR3 nucleotide sequence: TGTGCTAGCAGCTTGGGCTTACTCGCGGGGGAGACCCAGTACTTC. Translating gives CASSLGLLAGETQYF.